These T cell receptor beta chains were read from a single sample in a study of T cell repertoires in cytomegalovirus infection. TCRdb reprocessed the reads with MiXCR, giving one entry per CDR3 protein. The sample holds 450,000 to 550,000 distinct CDR3 sequences, approximately 15% seen once. Material for sequencing was CD8+ T cells from PBMCs. These receptors all stem from a human donor in good health (CMV status not recorded). Some clones in this sample may be carry-over from other donors' samples. CDR3s include the opening cysteine and the closing phenylalanine or tryptophan. Fields, in order: V gene, D gene, J gene, clone size, CDR3 protein, CDR3 DNA. D genes are given only for firm matches. Some rows have no size entry. The others give once, few or many, or a class for an expanded clone.

TRBV12-3/TRBV12-4	.	TRBJ2-3	many	CASSLRFGGAQYF	TGTGCCAGCAGTTTACGGTTCGGAGGGGCGCAGTATTTT
TRBV27	.	TRBJ2-2	many	CASQAGLSTGELFF	TGTGCCAGCCAGGCGGGGCTATCCACCGGGGAGCTGTTTTTT
TRBV11-2	.	TRBJ1-1	many	CASSFWREGPNTEAFF	TGTGCCAGCAGCTTTTGGCGCGAGGGGCCGAACACTGAAGCTTTCTTT
TRBV6-5	.	TRBJ2-7	many	CASSYSGLSYEQYF	TGTGCCAGCAGTTACTCGGGCCTCTCCTACGAGCAGTACTTC
TRBV5-6	TRBD1	TRBJ1-6	many	CASSSGTGGFSPLHF	TGTGCCAGCAGTTCCGGGACAGGGGGCTTTTCACCCCTCCACTTT
TRBV4-1	.	TRBJ1-2	.	CASSLTGTQAGGYTF	TGCGCCAGCAGCCTCACCGGGACCCAGGCCGGTGGCTACACCTTC
TRBV12-5	.	TRBJ1-1	many	CASGLNPSEAFF	TGTGCTAGTGGTTTGAATCCCTCTGAAGCTTTCTTT
TRBV19	.	TRBJ2-7	few	CASSDQAQGRSSYEQYF	TGTGCCAGTAGTGACCAGGCCCAGGGTAGGTCCTCCTACGAGCAGTACTTC
TRBV27	TRBD1	TRBJ1-1	many	CASSFFQGAPEAFF	TGTGCCAGCAGTTTTTTCCAGGGGGCTCCTGAAGCTTTCTTT
TRBV6-5	.	TRBJ2-7	many	CASSSSGIYEQYF	TGTGCCAGCAGTTCCTCAGGGATCTACGAGCAGTACTTC
TRBV6-5	.	TRBJ1-1	.	CASSYSSRVNTEAFF	TGTGCCAGCAGTTACTCGAGCAGGGTCAACACTGAAGCTTTCTTT
TRBV6-1	TRBD2	TRBJ2-7	.	CASSEAPYGREIYEQYF	TGTGCCAGCAGTGAAGCGCCCTACGGGCGGGAGATTTACGAGCAGTACTTC
TRBV7-6	TRBD2	TRBJ2-5	many	CASTLRSRGLAEETQYF	TGTGCCAGCACCCTCAGATCGAGGGGACTAGCGGAAGAGACCCAGTACTTC
TRBV7-8	TRBD1	TRBJ2-3	many	CASSLEGGQGTDTQYF	TGTGCCAGCAGCTTAGAGGGGGGACAGGGAACAGATACGCAGTATTTT
TRBV20-1	TRBD2	TRBJ2-1	few	CSAREPPWAGGPYNEQFF	TGCAGTGCTAGAGAACCCCCTTGGGCGGGGGGGCCGTACAATGAGCAGTTCTTC
TRBV19	TRBD1	TRBJ1-5	.	CASSSRTGGFQPQHF	TGTGCCAGTAGTTCCAGGACAGGGGGTTTTCAGCCCCAGCATTTT
TRBV20-1	TRBD2	TRBJ2-7	.	CSARDTSGRSSYEQYF	TGCAGTGCTAGAGACACTAGCGGGAGAAGCTCCTACGAGCAGTACTTC
TRBV4-1	.	TRBJ2-7	many	CASSRLKSYEQYF	TGCGCCAGCAGCCGCCTTAAATCTTACGAGCAGTACTTC
TRBV6-1	TRBD1	TRBJ2-3	few	CASSETLTGSTDTQYF	TGTGCCAGCAGTGAAACCCTGACAGGGAGCACAGATACGCAGTATTTT
TRBV5-1	.	TRBJ1-2	few	CASSLDTRVHGYTF	TGCGCCAGCAGCTTGGATACCAGGGTACATGGCTACACCTTC
TRBV27	TRBD1	TRBJ1-4	.	CASRLNRGPNEKLFF	TGTGCCAGCAGACTAAACAGGGGCCCCAATGAAAAACTGTTTTTT
TRBV29-1	.	TRBJ2-1	.	CSAEGGAGSYNEQFF	TGCAGCGCTGAAGGAGGGGCAGGCTCCTACAATGAGCAGTTCTTC
TRBV11-1	.	TRBJ1-2	.	CASSLGGTTYGYTF	TGTGCCAGCAGCTTGGGCGGGACGACGTATGGCTACACCTTC
TRBV7-8	TRBD1	TRBJ2-3	many	CASSAGTGISTDTQYF	TGTGCCAGCAGCGCGGGGACAGGCATTAGCACAGATACGCAGTATTTT
TRBV27	.	TRBJ1-1	many	CASKKGGRTEAFF	TGTGCCAGCAAAAAGGGGGGGCGGACTGAAGCTTTCTTT
TRBV11-2	.	TRBJ2-3	many	CASSLVAGPDTQYF	TGTGCCAGCAGCTTAGTTGCGGGGCCAGATACGCAGTATTTT
TRBV6-5	TRBD2	TRBJ2-7	many	CASGTSGRTYEQYF	TGTGCCAGCGGGACTAGCGGGAGGACCTACGAGCAGTACTTC
TRBV5-4	.	TRBJ2-5	few	CASSSLTGQETQYF	TGTGCCAGCAGCTCCCTGACAGGCCAGGAGACCCAGTACTTC
TRBV6-1	TRBD1	TRBJ2-4	.	CARSGAGQGLRGAKNIQYF	TGTGCCAGAAGTGGAGCGGGACAGGGCCTACGGGGAGCCAAAAACATTCAGTACTTC
TRBV7-9	.	TRBJ1-5	.	CASSSWTDKNQPQHF	TGTGCCAGCAGCTCCTGGACGGATAAGAATCAGCCCCAGCATTTT
TRBV10-3	TRBD1	TRBJ2-5	many	CAISESGQVQETQYF	TGTGCCATCAGTGAGTCGGGACAGGTCCAAGAGACCCAGTACTTC
TRBV10-2	.	TRBJ2-1	.	CASSESYSTVF	TGCGCCAGCAGTGAGTCGTATAGCACGGTCTTC
TRBV28	TRBD2	TRBJ2-1	.	CASDWAGGRNNEQFF	TGTGCCAGCGACTGGGCGGGAGGTAGGAACAATGAGCAGTTCTTC
TRBV25-1	.	TRBJ1-1	.	CASSDGAANTEAFF	TGTGCCAGCAGTGATGGGGCAGCTAACACTGAAGCTTTCTTT
TRBV6-2/TRBV6-3	TRBD1	TRBJ1-2	.	CASSYGTGSGGYTF	TGTGCCAGCAGTTATGGGACAGGGTCGGGCGGCTACACCTTC
TRBV7-6	.	TRBJ2-7	many	CASSFQPPGPDYEQYF	TGTGCCAGCAGCTTCCAACCACCTGGGCCTGACTACGAGCAGTACTTC
TRBV29-1	.	TRBJ1-2	many	CSVDPQGINYGYTF	TGCAGCGTTGACCCACAGGGCATAAACTATGGCTACACCTTC
TRBV5-1	TRBD2	TRBJ2-1	.	CASSLEGTSGVLSEQFF	TGCGCCAGCAGCTTGGAGGGGACTAGCGGGGTCCTCTCTGAGCAGTTCTTC
TRBV9	TRBD2	TRBJ2-5	few	CASSVQDSGSETQYF	TGTGCCAGCAGCGTCCAGGATAGCGGGAGTGAGACCCAGTACTTC
TRBV20-1	.	TRBJ2-1	few	CSADTLAALKGSSYNEQFF	TGCAGTGCTGACACCTTAGCGGCTCTAAAAGGGAGCTCCTACAATGAGCAGTTCTTC
TRBV20-1	.	TRBJ2-7	.	CSARGRDSYEQYF	TGCAGTGCTAGAGGACGAGACTCCTACGAGCAGTACTTC
TRBV12-3/TRBV12-4	.	TRBJ2-1	many	CASSLKLEQFF	TGTGCCAGCAGTTTAAAGTTAGAGCAGTTCTTC